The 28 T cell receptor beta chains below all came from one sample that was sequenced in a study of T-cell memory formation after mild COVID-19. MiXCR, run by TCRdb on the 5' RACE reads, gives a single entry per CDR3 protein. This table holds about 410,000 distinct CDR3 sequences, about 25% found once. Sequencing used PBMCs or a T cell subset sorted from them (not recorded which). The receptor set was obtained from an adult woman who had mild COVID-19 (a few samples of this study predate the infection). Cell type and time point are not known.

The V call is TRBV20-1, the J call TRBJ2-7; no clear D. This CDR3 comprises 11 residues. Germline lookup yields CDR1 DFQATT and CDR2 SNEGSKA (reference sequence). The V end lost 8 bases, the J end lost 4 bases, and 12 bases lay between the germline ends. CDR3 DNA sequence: TGCAGTTGCCTAACGTCTTACGAGCAGTACTTC. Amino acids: CSCLTSYEQYF.

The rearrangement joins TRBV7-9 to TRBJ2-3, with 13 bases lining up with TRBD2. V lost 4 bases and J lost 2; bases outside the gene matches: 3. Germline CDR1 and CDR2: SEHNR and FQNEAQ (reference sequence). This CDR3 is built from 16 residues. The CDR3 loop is CASSSGLAGPTDTQYF. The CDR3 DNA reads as TGTGCCAGCAGCTCGGGACTAGCGGGGCCCACAGATACGCAGTATTTT. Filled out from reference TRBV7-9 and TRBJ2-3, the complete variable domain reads DTGVSQNPRHKITKRGQNVTFRCDPISEHNRLYWYRQTLGQGPEFLTYFQNEAQLEKSRLLSDRFSAERPKGSFSTLEIQRTEQGDSAMYLCASSSGLAGPTDTQYFGPGTRLTVL.

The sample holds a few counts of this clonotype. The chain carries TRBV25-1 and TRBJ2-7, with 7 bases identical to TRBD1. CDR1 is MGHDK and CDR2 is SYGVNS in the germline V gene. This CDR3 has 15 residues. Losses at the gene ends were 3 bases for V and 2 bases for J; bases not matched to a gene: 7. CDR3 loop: CASSEIAGGPYEQYF. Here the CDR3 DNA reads TGTGCCAGCAGTGAGATCGCAGGGGGACCCTACGAGCAGTACTTC.

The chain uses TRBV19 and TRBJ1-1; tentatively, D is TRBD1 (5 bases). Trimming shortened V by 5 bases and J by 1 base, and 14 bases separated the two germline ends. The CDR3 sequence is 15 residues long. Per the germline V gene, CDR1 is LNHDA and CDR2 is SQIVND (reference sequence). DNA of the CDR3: TGTGCCAGTAGTGAGGGGCTTGGGGGGAACACTGAAGCTTTCTTT. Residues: CASSEGLGGNTEAFF.

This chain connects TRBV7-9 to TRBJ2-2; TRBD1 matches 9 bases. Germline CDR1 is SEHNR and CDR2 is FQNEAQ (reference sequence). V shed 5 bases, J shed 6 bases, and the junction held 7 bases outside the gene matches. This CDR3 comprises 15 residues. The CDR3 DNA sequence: TGTGCCAGCAGCAAAGGACAGGGGACAGCCGGGGAGCTGTTTTTT. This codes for CASSKGQGTAGELFF.

The CDR3, as DNA: TGTGCCAGCAGTTACGATGGGTGGGCCTCTGGGGCCAACGTCCTGACTTTC. Amino acid sequence: CASSYDGWASGANVLTF. The chain carries TRBV6-5 and TRBJ2-6; D is uncertain. The CDR3 is 17 residues long. The V gene lost 2 bases and the J gene lost 0 bases, with 11 bases spanning the gap. The germline V gene encodes CDR1 MNHEY and CDR2 SVGAGI.

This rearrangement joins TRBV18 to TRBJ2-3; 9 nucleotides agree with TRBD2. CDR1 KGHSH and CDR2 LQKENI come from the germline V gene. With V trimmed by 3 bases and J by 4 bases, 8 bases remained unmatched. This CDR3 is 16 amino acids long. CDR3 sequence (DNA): TGTGCCAGCTCACCCGTGGGACTAGCCGGGGCAGATACGCAGTATTTT. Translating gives CASSPVGLAGADTQYF.

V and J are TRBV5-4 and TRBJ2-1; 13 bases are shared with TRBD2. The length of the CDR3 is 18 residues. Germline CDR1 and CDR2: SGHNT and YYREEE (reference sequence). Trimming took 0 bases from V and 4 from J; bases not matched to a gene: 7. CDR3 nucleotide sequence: TGTGCCAGCAGCTTGGCTACACTAGCGGGAGGGCCGTACAATGAGCAGTTCTTC. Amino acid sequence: CASSLATLAGGPYNEQFF.

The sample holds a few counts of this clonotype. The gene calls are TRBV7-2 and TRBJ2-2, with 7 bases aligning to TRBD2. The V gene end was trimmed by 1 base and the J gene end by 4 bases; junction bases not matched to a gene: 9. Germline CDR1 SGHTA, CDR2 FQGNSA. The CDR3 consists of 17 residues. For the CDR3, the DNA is TGTGCCAGCAGCTTAGTGGCTCTAGCGGCAGTCACCGGGGAGCTGTTTTTT. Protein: CASSLVALAAVTGELFF.

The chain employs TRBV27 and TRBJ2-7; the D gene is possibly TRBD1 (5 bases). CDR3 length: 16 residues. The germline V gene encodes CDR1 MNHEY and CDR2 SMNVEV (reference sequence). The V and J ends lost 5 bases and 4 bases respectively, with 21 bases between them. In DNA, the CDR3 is TGTGCCAGCAGTCCCTCATCGATACAGGTCTGGTACGAGCAGTACTTC. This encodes CASSPSSIQVWYEQYF.

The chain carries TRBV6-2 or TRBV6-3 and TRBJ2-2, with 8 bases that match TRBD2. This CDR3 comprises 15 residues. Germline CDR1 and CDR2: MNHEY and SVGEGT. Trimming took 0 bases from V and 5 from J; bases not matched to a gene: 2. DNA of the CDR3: TGTGCCAGCAGTTACTCGCCTAGCGGGACCGGGGAGCTGTTTTTT. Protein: CASSYSPSGTGELFF.

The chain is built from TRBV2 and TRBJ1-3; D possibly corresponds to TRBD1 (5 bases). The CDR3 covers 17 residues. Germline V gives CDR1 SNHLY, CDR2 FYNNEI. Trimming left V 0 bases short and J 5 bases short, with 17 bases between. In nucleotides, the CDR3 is TGTGCCAGCAGTGAAGCGGCCCGCCGGGACGTAAGAAACACCATATATTTT. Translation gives CASSEAARRDVRNTIYF.

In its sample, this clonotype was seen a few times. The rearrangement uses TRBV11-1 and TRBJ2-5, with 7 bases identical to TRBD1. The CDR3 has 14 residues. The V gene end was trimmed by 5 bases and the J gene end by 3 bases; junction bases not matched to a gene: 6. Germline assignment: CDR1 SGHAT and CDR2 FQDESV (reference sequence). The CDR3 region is CASSRDRVKETQYF. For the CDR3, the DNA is TGTGCCAGCAGCCGAGACAGGGTCAAAGAGACCCAGTACTTC.

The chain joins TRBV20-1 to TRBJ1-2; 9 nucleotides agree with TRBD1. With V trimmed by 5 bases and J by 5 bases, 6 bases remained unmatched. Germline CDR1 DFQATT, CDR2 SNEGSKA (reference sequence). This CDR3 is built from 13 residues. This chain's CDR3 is CSAPQTGGYGYTF. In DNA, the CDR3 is TGCAGTGCTCCGCAGACAGGGGGATATGGCTACACCTTC.

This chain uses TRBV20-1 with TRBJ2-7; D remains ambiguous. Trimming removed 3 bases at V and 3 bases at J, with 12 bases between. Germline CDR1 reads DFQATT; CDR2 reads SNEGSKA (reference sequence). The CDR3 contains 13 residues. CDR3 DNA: TGCAGTGCTAGTGGGGTACCTGGCTACGAGCAGTACTTC. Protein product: CSASGVPGYEQYF.

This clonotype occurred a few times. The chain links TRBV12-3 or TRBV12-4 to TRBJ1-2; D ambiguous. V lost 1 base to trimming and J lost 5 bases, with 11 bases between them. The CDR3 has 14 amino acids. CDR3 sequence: CASSLGVSQYGYTF. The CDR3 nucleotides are TGTGCCAGCAGTTTAGGCGTGTCCCAGTATGGCTACACCTTC.

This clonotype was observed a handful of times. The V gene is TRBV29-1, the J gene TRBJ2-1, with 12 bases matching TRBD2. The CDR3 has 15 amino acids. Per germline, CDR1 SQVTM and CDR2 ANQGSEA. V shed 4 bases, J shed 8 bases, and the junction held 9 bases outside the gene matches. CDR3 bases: TGCAGCGTTGCTAGCGGGAGGGCCTTCGGGGATGAGCAGTTCTTC. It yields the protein CSVASGRAFGDEQFF.

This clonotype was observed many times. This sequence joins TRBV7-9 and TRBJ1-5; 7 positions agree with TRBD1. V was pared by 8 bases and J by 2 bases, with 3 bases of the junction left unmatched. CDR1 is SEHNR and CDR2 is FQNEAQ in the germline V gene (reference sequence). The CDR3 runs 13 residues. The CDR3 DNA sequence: TGTGCCAGCGGAACAGGGGGCAATCAGCCCCAGCATTTT. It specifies CASGTGGNQPQHF.

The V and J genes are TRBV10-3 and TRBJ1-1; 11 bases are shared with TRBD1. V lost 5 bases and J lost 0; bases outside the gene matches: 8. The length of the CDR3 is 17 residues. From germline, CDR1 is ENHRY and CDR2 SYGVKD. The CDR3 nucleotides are TGTGCCATCAGTCGGACAGGGGGCGGGTTTATGAACACTGAAGCTTTCTTT. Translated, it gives CAISRTGGGFMNTEAFF.

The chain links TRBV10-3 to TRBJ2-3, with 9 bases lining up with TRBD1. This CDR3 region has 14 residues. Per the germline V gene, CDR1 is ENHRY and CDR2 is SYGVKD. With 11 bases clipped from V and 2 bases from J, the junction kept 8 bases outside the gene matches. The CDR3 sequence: CASKGQGPTDTQYF. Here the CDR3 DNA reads TGTGCCTCGAAGGGACAGGGACCCACAGATACGCAGTATTTT.

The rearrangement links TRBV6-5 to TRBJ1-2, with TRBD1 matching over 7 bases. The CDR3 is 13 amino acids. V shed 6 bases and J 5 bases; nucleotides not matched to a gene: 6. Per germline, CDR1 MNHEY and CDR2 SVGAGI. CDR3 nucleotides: TGTGCCAGCAGAACGGGACAGTTGTATGGCTACACCTTC. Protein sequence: CASRTGQLYGYTF.

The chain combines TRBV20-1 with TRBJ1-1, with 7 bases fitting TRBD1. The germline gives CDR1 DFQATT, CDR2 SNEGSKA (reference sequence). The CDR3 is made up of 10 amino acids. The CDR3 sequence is CSAGQFEAFF. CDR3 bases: TGCAGCGCGGGACAGTTTGAAGCTTTCTTT.

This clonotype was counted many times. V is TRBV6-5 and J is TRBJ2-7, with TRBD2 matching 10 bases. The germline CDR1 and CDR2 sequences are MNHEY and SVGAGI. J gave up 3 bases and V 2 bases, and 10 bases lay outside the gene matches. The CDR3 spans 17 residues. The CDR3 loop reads CASSYRPSGGQYYEQYF. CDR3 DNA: TGTGCCAGCAGTTACCGGCCTAGCGGGGGACAATACTACGAGCAGTACTTC.

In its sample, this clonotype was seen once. The CDR3 bases are TGTGCCATCAGCGGGACTAGCGGGCATGAGCAGTTCTTC. This encodes CAISGTSGHEQFF. The rearrangement joins TRBV10-3 to TRBJ2-1; 12 bases match TRBD2. The germline CDR1 and CDR2 sequences are ENHRY and SYGVKD. CDR3 size: 13 residues. Trimming cost V 6 bases and J 8 bases; bases outside gene matches: 2.

Written as DNA, the CDR3 is TGTGCCAGCAGCTTAGTCCCTTTACAGCCCCAGCATTTT. It encodes CASSLVPLQPQHF. V usage is TRBV7-2 and J usage is TRBJ1-5; D gene ambiguous. Per the germline V gene, CDR1 is SGHTA and CDR2 is FQGNSA. Trimming stripped 1 base from V and 7 bases from J, with 8 bases between. CDR3 length: 13 residues.

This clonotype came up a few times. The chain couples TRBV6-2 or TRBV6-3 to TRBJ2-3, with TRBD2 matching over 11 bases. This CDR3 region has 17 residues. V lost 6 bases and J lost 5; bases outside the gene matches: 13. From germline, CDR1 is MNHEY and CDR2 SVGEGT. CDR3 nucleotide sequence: TGTGCCAGCAGCGCCGGACTCCTAGCGGGAGGCATAGATACGCAGTATTTT. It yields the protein CASSAGLLAGGIDTQYF.

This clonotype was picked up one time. The DNA for the CDR3 is TGTGCCAGCAGTCGGGGGCTGCCAAATGAAAAACTGTTTTTT. This codes for CASSRGLPNEKLFF. The chain employs TRBV7-8 and TRBJ1-4; tentatively, D is TRBD1 (6 bases). The CDR3 is 14 residues long. From germline, CDR1 is SGHVS and CDR2 FQNEAQ. The V end lost 6 bases, the J end lost 5 bases, and 13 bases lay between the germline ends. The full variable domain, completed using reference TRBV7-8 and TRBJ1-4, is GAGVSQSPRYKVAKRGQDVALRCDPISGHVSLFWYQQALGQGPEFLTYFQNEAQLDKSGLPSDRFFAERPEGSVSTLKIQRTQQEDSAVYLCASSRGLPNEKLFFGSGTQLSVL.

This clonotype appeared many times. This CDR3 is CASSPYSDTQYF. CDR3 DNA sequence: TGTGCCAGCAGCCCCTATTCGGATACGCAGTATTTT. The V call is TRBV7-2, the J call TRBJ2-3; the D is unclear. The CDR3 runs to 12 residues. V was trimmed by 5 bases and J by 6 bases, leaving 9 bases between them. CDR1 SGHTA and CDR2 FQGNSA come from the germline V gene.